This T cell receptor (beta chain) was captured in a study of cytomegalovirus exposure and HLA in healthy donors. This clone has only a few counts. PCR primers comprised 60 Vbeta and 13 Jbeta primers. Assay: immunoSEQ multiplex PCR; the TCRdb copy retains only in-frame clones and omits some. The sample contains 200,000 or so clones, 84% of which appear only once. Per germline, CDR1 LNHNV and CDR2 YYDKDF (reference sequence). CDR3 length equals 17 residues. The V gene end was trimmed by 0 bases and the J gene end by 8 bases; junction bases not matched to a gene: 8. Material for sequencing was PBMCs. The origin of this receptor is a woman aged 45-65 years in good health and CMV-seropositive. This chain uses TRBV15 with TRBJ2-3; 13 positions match TRBD2. The CDR3 here is CATSRDGTSGVAGTQYF. The CDR3 bases are TGTGCCACCAGCAGAGATGGGACTAGCGGGGTGGCTGGTACGCAGTATTTT.